Described below is a single T cell receptor beta chain sequence and its context. In the authors' methods: Amplification with reference gene primers provided the estimates of nucleated cell counts. The assay was immunoSEQ multiplex PCR, and TCRdb's table has in-frame clones only and misses some. V and J calls and clone size are copied from that table; D and trimming were computed from the DNA. The repertoire has about 350,000 clones, about 92% of them found once; the top ten carry about 3.9%. This entry belongs to a study of blood T cell repertoires in COVID-19. For the study at large: COVID-19 samples collected from the United States, Italy and Spain covered acute and convalescent phases.

Enrolled during active infection, Seattle patients were then followed longitudinally. The length of the CDR3 is 15 residues. In germline, CDR1 is LNHDA, CDR2 SQIVND (reference sequence). The V segment lost 2 bases and the J segment 4 bases; nucleotides outside the gene matches: 4. Sequenced sample: peripheral blood. The V and J genes are TRBV19 and TRBJ2-2; 7 bases map to TRBD1. The sequence was obtained from a woman aged 60-70 years with COVID-19, enrolled during active disease. The CDR3 sequence is CASSILTGSTGELFF. The CDR3 region has the DNA TGTGCCAGTAGTATATTGACAGGGAGCACCGGGGAGCTGTTTTTT.